These T cell receptor beta chains were read from a single sample in a study of control samples from healthy donors and cancer patients. TCRdb's table, derived via immunoSEQ multiplex PCR, lists solely in-frame clones and lacks some. The table has over 90,000 clones, around nine tenths seen once. Sequencing was performed on PBMCs. The receptors derive from a man between 60 and 70 years old with lung cancer. Both conserved end residues are part of each CDR3. Fields, in order: D gene, J gene, clone size, V gene, CDR3 DNA, CDR3 protein. D genes are given only for firm matches. A clone size is listed for some rows: how often the clone was seen (once, few, many), or a class if it is expanded.

NA,TRBJ1-2,NA,TRBV5-1,TGCGCCAGCAGCTTGGGGATGGGGGATTCTCGGGGCTACACCTTC,CASSLGMGDSRGYTF
NA,TRBJ1-1,NA,TRBV5-1,TGCGCCAGCAGCCACGGGGACAACATGAACACTGAAGCTTTCTTT,CASSHGDNMNTEAFF
TRBD1,TRBJ1-1,NA,TRBV7-9,TGTGCCAGCAGCGTAAGGGACAGGTCAGGGGGAATGAACACTGAAGCTTTCTTT,CASSVRDRSGGMNTEAFF
NA,TRBJ2-1,NA,TRBV6-5,TGTGCCAGCTCCCTGAAAGGGCAGTCCTACAATGAGCAGTTCTTC,CASSLKGQSYNEQFF
TRBD1,TRBJ1-1,NA,TRBV10-3,TGTGCCATCAGCCACACAGGGGAGGCTGAAGCTTTCTTT,CAISHTGEAEAFF
NA,TRBJ2-6,NA,TRBV7-9,TGTGCCAGCAGCTTCGGGGTTGGGGCCAACGTCCTGACTTTC,CASSFGVGANVLTF
NA,TRBJ1-1,NA,TRBV11-2,TGTGCCAGCAGCTTAGGACAGGAAGCTTTCTTT,CASSLGQEAFF
TRBD2,TRBJ2-1,NA,TRBV10-1,TGCGCCAGCAGCTCTAGCGGGGGGGCCTCCGCTGAGCAGTTCTTC,CASSSSGGASAEQFF
NA,TRBJ1-1,NA,TRBV25-1,TGTGCCAGCGGGTTTGGGGGTATGAACACTGAAGCTTTCTTT,CASGFGGMNTEAFF
NA,TRBJ2-3,NA,TRBV5-1,TGCGCCAGCAGCATTGGACAGACTAGCACAGATACGCAGTATTTT,CASSIGQTSTDTQYF
NA,TRBJ1-1,NA,TRBV7-2,TGTGCCAGCAGCTTAGGGCCATCAACTGGGGCTTTCTTT,CASSLGPSTGAFF
NA,TRBJ1-5,NA,TRBV12-3/TRBV12-4,TGTGCCAGCACCTTCGGGGACGGTCAGCCCCAGCATTTT,CASTFGDGQPQHF
NA,TRBJ2-7,NA,TRBV7-9,TGTGCCAGCAGCTTAGCTACAGGTGGCGAGCAGTACTTC,CASSLATGGEQYF
NA,TRBJ2-2,NA,TRBV7-6,TGTGCCAGCAGCTTAGATCCCCCCCGGGGTGACACCGGGGAGCTGTTTTTT,CASSLDPPRGDTGELFF
NA,TRBJ1-6,NA,TRBV7-9,TGTGCCAGCAGCTTATGGGACCCGAATTCACCCCTCCACTTT,CASSLWDPNSPLHF
NA,TRBJ2-3,NA,TRBV7-6,TGTGCCAGCAGCCCCGACGGCGTAGCTAGTTCCACAGATACGCAGTATTTT,CASSPDGVASSTDTQYF
TRBD2,TRBJ2-5,NA,TRBV15,TGTGCCACCAGCAGACCTAGCGGGGGGACGGGAGAGACCCAGTACTTC,CATSRPSGGTGETQYF
NA,TRBJ2-5,once,TRBV14,TGTGCCAGCGGCCAACTTTCGGAGACCCAGTACTTC,CASGQLSETQYF
NA,TRBJ2-2,NA,TRBV18,TGTGCCAGCTCACCTCGGTTTACAGGACCGAACACCGGGGAGCTGTTTTTT,CASSPRFTGPNTGELFF
NA,TRBJ2-2,once,TRBV27,TGTGCCAGCAGTTTACACGGAGCGAACACCGGGGAGCTGTTTTTT,CASSLHGANTGELFF
TRBD1,TRBJ1-1,NA,TRBV11-3,TGTGCCAGCAGCCCGGGGGACAGGGAGAACACTGAAGCTTTCTTT,CASSPGDRENTEAFF
TRBD1,TRBJ1-5,many,TRBV29-1,TGCAGCGTGAGGGACAGGGGCAATCAGCCCCAGCATTTT,CSVRDRGNQPQHF
TRBD1,TRBJ1-2,few,TRBV23-1,TGCGCCAGCAGTCAGAAGGGGACAGGGGTTTCTAGCGACTATGGCTACACCTTC,CASSQKGTGVSSDYGYTF
TRBD1,TRBJ1-2,NA,TRBV27,TGTGCCAGCACCCAAAGACAGGGCGAGGGGTATGGCTACACCTTC,CASTQRQGEGYGYTF
NA,TRBJ1-2,NA,TRBV5-4,TGTGCCAGCACGCTTGAGAACCGAGGCAACTATGGCTACACCTTC,CASTLENRGNYGYTF
NA,TRBJ2-1,NA,TRBV27,TGTGCCAGCAGTCGCAGTAGGAGCGGGCTACACAATGAGCAGTTCTTC,CASSRSRSGLHNEQFF
NA,TRBJ1-2,NA,TRBV7-9,TGTGCCAGCAGCTCCAAAGGGACCGACCGCGGCTACACCTTC,CASSSKGTDRGYTF
TRBD1,TRBJ2-1,once,TRBV24-1,TGTGCCACCAGTGACTCGACAGGGAGCTCCTACAATGAGCAGTTCTTC,CATSDSTGSSYNEQFF
NA,TRBJ2-2,NA,TRBV24-1,TGTGCCACCAAAGGAGATCAGAACACCGGGGAGCTGTTTTTT,CATKGDQNTGELFF
NA,TRBJ2-5,NA,TRBV5-6,TGTGCCAGCAGCTTGGGCCTTGAGGGGTTCCAAGGTCCAGAGACCCAGTACTTC,CASSLGLEGFQGPETQYF
NA,TRBJ1-4,NA,TRBV6-1,TGTGCCAGCAGTGAAACGGTCTCGCCTGGAGCAACTAATGAAAAACTGTTTTTT,CASSETVSPGATNEKLFF
TRBD1,TRBJ2-5,few,TRBV5-5,TGTGCCAGCAGCCTTTCACAGGGGGCCGGGCAAGAGACCCAGTACTTC,CASSLSQGAGQETQYF
NA,TRBJ2-7,NA,TRBV6-5,TGTGCCAGCAGTTACTCGACAGCACTCTACGAGCAGTACTTC,CASSYSTALYEQYF
NA,TRBJ2-5,NA,TRBV15,TGTGCCACCAGCAGAGAGCAGTCCCAAGAGACCCAGTACTTC,CATSREQSQETQYF
NA,TRBJ1-2,NA,TRBV12-3/TRBV12-4,TGTGCCAGCAGAGGGGAAGGCTACACCTTC,CASRGEGYTF
TRBD1,TRBJ1-1,NA,TRBV15,TGTGCCACCAGCTCGACAGGGGGTGGGAGGAACACTGAAGCTTTCTTT,CATSSTGGGRNTEAFF
NA,TRBJ2-5,NA,TRBV5-6,TGTGCCAGCAGCTTGGGGACCGGGGAGGTAGAGACCCAGTACTTC,CASSLGTGEVETQYF
NA,TRBJ1-4,NA,TRBV2,TGTGCCAGCAGTGAGACACGGGAAAAACTGTTTTTT,CASSETREKLFF
NA,TRBJ1-6,NA,TRBV30,TGTGCCTGGATGAGGGGATCCTATAATTCACCCCTCCACTTT,CAWMRGSYNSPLHF
NA,TRBJ1-2,NA,TRBV19,TGTGCCAGTAGTATGGCGCCAGGGCCATATGGCTACACCTTC,CASSMAPGPYGYTF
TRBD2,TRBJ2-3,NA,TRBV6-1,TGTGCCAGCAGTGAAGCGAGACTAGCGGGGGGGCCAACAGATACGCAGTATTTT,CASSEARLAGGPTDTQYF
NA,TRBJ2-5,NA,TRBV27,TGTGCCAGCAGTCCCGACAGGGGAGGGAAGACCCAGTACTTC,CASSPDRGGKTQYF
TRBD1,TRBJ1-2,NA,TRBV3-1/TRBV3-2,TGTGCCAGCAGCCAAGATCGGGACAGGGGGAGTAATGGCTACACCTTC,CASSQDRDRGSNGYTF
NA,TRBJ2-7,NA,TRBV2,TGTGCCAGCAGTGTATGGGACAAAACAGGCGAGCAGTACTTC,CASSVWDKTGEQYF
TRBD2,TRBJ2-1,NA,TRBV24-1,TGTGCCACCAGTGACGTAGCGGGCTCCTACAATGAGCAGTTCTTC,CATSDVAGSYNEQFF